Detailed here is one T cell receptor beta chain. This clonotype was counted at least ten times. Its antigen specificity is not known. No base quality information exists; no much larger clone differs at one position. The method was 5' RACE. These reads were obtained on a NextSeq 500. To correct for sequencing error and PCR bias, the TCR library protocol tagged individual cDNA molecules with unique molecular identifiers. Both TCR alpha and beta chains were sequenced, and tight co-correlation was observed between alpha and beta sequence abundances in each sample. Regarding the original processing steps: Decombinator V4 was used to annotate TCR sequences for V gene, J gene and CDR3. Expanded TCRs were defined as changing significantly between any two time points under a Poisson model with p below 0.0001. TCR abundances were normalised to the total number of TCRs sequenced per sample and expressed as counts per million. MAIT TCRs were defined by TRAV1-2 paired with TRAJ12, TRAJ20 or TRAJ33, and iNKT TCRs by TRAV10 paired with TRAJ18. VDJdb, accessed 1 November 2021, was searched for CMV, EBV and SARS-CoV-2 annotated TCRs, excluding TCRs annotated for multiple antigens. The public reads were quality trimmed at Q25 with fastp and then assembled into clones with MiXCR by TCRdb, keeping productive beta chains. Entries are consolidated by CDR3 protein sequence, retaining the most common genes and DNA. TCRdb, rather than the study authors, made the V and J calls. The sample table shows more than 25,000 distinct CDR3 sequences, and 5.3% are seen once. The biggest ten clones account for 3.5% to 5% of the sample.

Set within a cohort of healthcare workers in London, UK, this nested case-control study involved weekly PCR testing of nasopharyngeal swabs along with blood sampling. Healthcare workers were recruited during the week of the UK lockdown, between 23 and 31 March 2020, and followed weekly for up to 16 weeks. The data belong to a study of early T cells in non-severe SARS-CoV-2 infection listed by TCRdb under 2021. Regarding the study in general: Bulk RNA from unsorted whole blood was used for TCR sequencing, so alpha and beta chains could not be paired. The paper's findings and limits, for the study overall: VDJdb matching was skewed toward anti-spike CD8 responses, so virus-specific expansions were likely underestimated and private and CD4 specificities were missed.

The CDR3 holds 12 amino acids from the cysteine to the phenylalanine. Only CDR3 DNA is held: 36 bases, read in frame from base 1. The germline V gene specifies KGHDR as CDR1 and SFDVKD as CDR2. V gives up 0 bases and J gives up 3 bases, and the segment between their germline ends measures 1 base. Recombination linked TRBV24-1 to TRBJ1-1; the D gene is not confidently resolved. The sequence was obtained from an adult who was a healthcare worker with PCR-confirmed SARS-CoV-2 infection or an uninfected control (not recorded which). Sequencing was performed on whole blood. The CDR3 loop reads CATSDLDTEAFF. DNA sequence: TGTGCCACCAGTGATTTGGACACTGAAGCTTTCTTT.